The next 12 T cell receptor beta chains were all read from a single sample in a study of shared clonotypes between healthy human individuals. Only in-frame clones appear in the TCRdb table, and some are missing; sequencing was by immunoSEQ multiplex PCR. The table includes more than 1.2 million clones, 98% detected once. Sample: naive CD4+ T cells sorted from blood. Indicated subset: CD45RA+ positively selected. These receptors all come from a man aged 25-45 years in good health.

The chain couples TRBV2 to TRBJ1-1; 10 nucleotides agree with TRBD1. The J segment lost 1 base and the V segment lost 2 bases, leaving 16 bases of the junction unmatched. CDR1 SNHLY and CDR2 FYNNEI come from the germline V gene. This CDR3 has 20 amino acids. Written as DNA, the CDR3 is TGTGCCAGCAGTGAATATCCGCTCTCCCCGACAGGGGGCTCGAACACTGAAGCTTTCTTT. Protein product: CASSEYPLSPTGGSNTEAFF. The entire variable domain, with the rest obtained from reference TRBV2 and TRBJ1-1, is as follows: EPEVTQTPSHQVTQMGQEVILRCVPISNHLYFYWYRQILGQKVEFLVSFYNNEISEKSEIFDDQFSVERPDGSNFTLKIRSTKLEDSAMYFCASSEYPLSPTGGSNTEAFFGQGTRLTVV.

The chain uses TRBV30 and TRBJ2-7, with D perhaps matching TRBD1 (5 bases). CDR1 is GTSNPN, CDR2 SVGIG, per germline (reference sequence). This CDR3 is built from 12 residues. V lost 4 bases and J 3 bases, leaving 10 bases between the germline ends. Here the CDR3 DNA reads TGTGCCTGGACCGGAAGGGGCTACGAGCAGTACTTC. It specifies CAWTGRGYEQYF.

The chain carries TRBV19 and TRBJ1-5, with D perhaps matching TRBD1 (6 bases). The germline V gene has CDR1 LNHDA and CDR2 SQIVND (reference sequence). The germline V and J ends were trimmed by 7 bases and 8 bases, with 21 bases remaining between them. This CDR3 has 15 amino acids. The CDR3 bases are TGTGCCAGTACTCACTTCGAGGGGGGAGATAAGCCCCAGCATTTT. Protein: CASTHFEGGDKPQHF. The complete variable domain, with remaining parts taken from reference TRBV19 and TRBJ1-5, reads DGGITQSPKYLFRKEGQNVTLSCEQNLNHDAMYWYRQDPGQGLRLIYYSQIVNDFQKGDIAEGYSVSREKKESFPLTVTSAQKNPTAFYLCASTHFEGGDKPQHFGDGTRLSIL.

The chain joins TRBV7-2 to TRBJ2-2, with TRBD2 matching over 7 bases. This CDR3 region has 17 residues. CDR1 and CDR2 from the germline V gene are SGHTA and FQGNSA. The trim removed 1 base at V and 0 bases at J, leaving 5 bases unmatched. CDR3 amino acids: CASSLEGGRANTGELFF. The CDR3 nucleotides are TGTGCCAGCAGCTTAGAGGGTGGGAGGGCGAACACCGGGGAGCTGTTTTTT.

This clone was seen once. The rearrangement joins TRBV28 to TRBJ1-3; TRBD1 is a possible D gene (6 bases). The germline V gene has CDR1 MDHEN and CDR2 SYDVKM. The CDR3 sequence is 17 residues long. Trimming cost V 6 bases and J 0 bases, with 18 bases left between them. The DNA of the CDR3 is TGTGCCAGCAGGGAGGGCGGGGGCCTGAGCTCTGGAAACACCATATATTTT. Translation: CASREGGGLSSGNTIYF.

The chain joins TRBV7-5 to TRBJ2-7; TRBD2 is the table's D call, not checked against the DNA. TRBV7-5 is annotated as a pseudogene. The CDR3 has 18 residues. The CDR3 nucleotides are TGTGTCAGAAGCTTAGAGCCCCCGACTAGCGGGAGCCCTTACGAGCAGTACTTC. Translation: CVRSLEPPTSGSPYEQYF.

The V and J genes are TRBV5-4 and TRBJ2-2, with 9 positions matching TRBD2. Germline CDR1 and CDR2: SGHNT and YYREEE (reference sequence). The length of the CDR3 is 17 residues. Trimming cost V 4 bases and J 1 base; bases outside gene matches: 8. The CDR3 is CASSGGGSGRNTGELFF. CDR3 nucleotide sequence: TGTGCCAGCAGCGGGGGTGGTAGCGGGAGGAACACCGGGGAGCTGTTTTTT.

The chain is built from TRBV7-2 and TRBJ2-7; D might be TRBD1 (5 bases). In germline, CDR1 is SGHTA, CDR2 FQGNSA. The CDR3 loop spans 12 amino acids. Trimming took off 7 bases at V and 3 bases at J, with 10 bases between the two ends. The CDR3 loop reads CASNSGNYEQYF. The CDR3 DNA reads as TGTGCCAGCAATTCAGGGAACTACGAGCAGTACTTC.

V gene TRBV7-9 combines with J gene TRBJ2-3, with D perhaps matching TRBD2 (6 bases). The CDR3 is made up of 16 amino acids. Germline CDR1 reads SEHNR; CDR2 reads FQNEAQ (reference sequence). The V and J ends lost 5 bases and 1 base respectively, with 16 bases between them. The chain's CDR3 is CASSTWMWEGTDTQYF. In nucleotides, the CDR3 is TGTGCCAGCAGCACCTGGATGTGGGAGGGCACAGATACGCAGTATTTT.

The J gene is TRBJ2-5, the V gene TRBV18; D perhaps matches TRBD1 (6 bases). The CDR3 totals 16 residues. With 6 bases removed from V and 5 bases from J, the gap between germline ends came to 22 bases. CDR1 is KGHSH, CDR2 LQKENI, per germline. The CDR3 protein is CASSQPSGTKQETQYF. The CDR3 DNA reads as TGTGCCAGCTCTCAACCTTCCGGGACAAAACAGGAGACCCAGTACTTC.

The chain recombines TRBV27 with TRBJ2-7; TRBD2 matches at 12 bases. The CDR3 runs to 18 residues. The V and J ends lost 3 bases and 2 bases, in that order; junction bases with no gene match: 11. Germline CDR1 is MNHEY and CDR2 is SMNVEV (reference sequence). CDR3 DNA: TGTGCCAGCAGTTTCCGTGGGGCTAGCGGGAGGGCCCCCTACGAGCAGTACTTC. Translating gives CASSFRGASGRAPYEQYF.

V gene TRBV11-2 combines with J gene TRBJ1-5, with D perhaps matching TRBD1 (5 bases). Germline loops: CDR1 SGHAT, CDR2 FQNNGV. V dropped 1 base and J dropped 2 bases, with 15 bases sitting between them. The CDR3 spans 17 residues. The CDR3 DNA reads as TGTGCCAGCAGCTTAGGTCCCGCAGGGAGGGGCAATCAGCCCCAGCATTTT. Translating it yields CASSLGPAGRGNQPQHF.